These 27 T cell receptor beta chains originate from one sample sequenced in a study of neurological immune-mediated disorders. Via MiXCR, TCRdb re-called the 5' RACE reads, giving one row per CDR3 protein. The sample consists of some 43,000 distinct CDR3 sequences, 2% to 3% of them appearing once. Source material: PBMCs. These receptors were collected from a man aged 30 to 45 with multiple sclerosis.

This clonotype was seen many times. V gene TRBV6-5 combines with J gene TRBJ2-3; 8 nucleotides line up with TRBD1. J gave up 3 bases and V 5 bases, and 4 bases lay outside the gene matches. The CDR3 sequence is 14 residues long. The V gene's germline CDR1 is MNHEY and CDR2 SVGAGI. The CDR3 sequence: CASSGRGRTDTQYF. The DNA of the CDR3 is TGTGCCAGCAGTGGCAGGGGGCGTACAGATACGCAGTATTTT.

The sample holds many counts of this clonotype. The chain links TRBV20-1 to TRBJ1-1, with TRBD1 identical over 7 bases. There are 14 residues in the CDR3. Per germline, CDR1 DFQATT and CDR2 SNEGSKA (reference sequence). The ends lost 3 bases at V and 2 bases at J; junction bases unmatched: 6. CDR3 in DNA: TGCAGTGCTAGGGGGCACAGGGGTAACACTGAAGCTTTCTTT. Translating it yields CSARGHRGNTEAFF.

Many counts were recorded for this clonotype. The chain has TRBV10-3 and TRBJ1-1; D uncertain. CDR1 and CDR2 (germline): ENHRY, SYGVKD. Trimming removed 3 bases from V and 2 bases from J, with 13 bases in between. The CDR3 spans 15 residues. CDR3 residues: CAISDAPAGNTEAFF. The CDR3 DNA reads as TGTGCCATCAGTGATGCCCCTGCGGGTAACACTGAAGCTTTCTTT.

In the case of this clonotype: This may arise from a read error, as a much more abundant clone is one base away. This chain links TRBV24-1 with TRBJ2-7, with 11 bases matching TRBD1. Germline lookup yields CDR1 KGHDR and CDR2 SFDVKD. This CDR3 contains 15 residues. Trimming at V came to 4 bases and at J to 2 bases, leaving 3 bases not matched to a gene. CDR3 nucleotides: TGTGCCACCAGTGACCAGGGACAGGGGGCCTACGAGCAGTACTTC. This encodes CATSDQGQGAYEQYF.

In its sample, this clonotype was seen many times. The chain carries TRBV7-9 and TRBJ1-1, with D uncertain. There are 13 residues in the CDR3. Germline V gene sequence: CDR1 SEHNR, CDR2 FQNEAQ (reference sequence). The V end was cut by 1 base, the J end by 10 bases, with 13 bases between. CDR3 sequence reads: CASSLGEGSGAFF. The CDR3, as DNA: TGTGCCAGCAGCTTAGGTGAAGGTTCCGGAGCTTTCTTT. The full variable domain, completed using reference TRBV7-9 and TRBJ1-1, is DTGVSQNPRHKITKRGQNVTFRCDPISEHNRLYWYRQTLGQGPEFLTYFQNEAQLEKSRLLSDRFSAERPKGSFSTLEIQRTEQGDSAMYLCASSLGEGSGAFFGQGTRLTVV.

The table lists this clonotype with many counts. The rearrangement uses TRBV5-1 and TRBJ2-2; D ambiguous. This CDR3 comprises 16 residues. Trimming took 4 bases from V and 3 from J, leaving 16 bases between them. Germline CDR1 reads SGHRS; CDR2 reads YFSETQ. The DNA for the CDR3 is TGCGCCAGCAGCAGGTCTAAGGGTGGGGACACCGGGGAGCTGTTTTTT. As protein: CASSRSKGGDTGELFF. Full variable domain (remainder filled in from reference TRBV5-1 and TRBJ2-2): KAGVTQTPRYLIKTRGQQVTLSCSPISGHRSVSWYQQTPGQGLQFLFEYFSETQRNKGNFPGRFSGRQFSNSRSEMNVSTLELGDSALYLCASSRSKGGDTGELFFGEGSRLTVL.

This clonotype was seen ten or more times. V is TRBV5-1 and J is TRBJ1-1; D might be TRBD1 (6 bases). The V gene lost 0 bases and the J gene lost 8 bases, with 14 bases spanning the gap. Germline assignment: CDR1 SGHRS and CDR2 YFSETQ. This CDR3 has 14 amino acids. CDR3 nucleotide sequence: TGCGCCAGCAGCTTGGATGGGGGGGCGGCGGAAGCTTTCTTT. Its protein is CASSLDGGAAEAFF.

This clonotype was recorded at least ten times. The rearrangement uses TRBV5-1 and TRBJ2-2; D not certain. Trimming removed 0 bases from V and 5 bases from J, with 5 bases in between. This CDR3 spans 13 amino acids. Germline CDR1 is SGHRS and CDR2 is YFSETQ. The CDR3 loop is CASSLDGTGELFF. Here the CDR3 DNA reads TGCGCCAGCAGCTTGGACGGGACCGGGGAGCTGTTTTTT.

The table lists this clonotype with many counts. The rearrangement uses TRBV20-1 and TRBJ2-7, with 7 bases identical to TRBD1. Germline V gives CDR1 DFQATT, CDR2 SNEGSKA (reference sequence). The J segment lost 0 bases and the V segment lost 6 bases, leaving 8 bases of the junction unmatched. The CDR3 length is 14 residues. The CDR3 is CSAMTGSSSYEQYF. The CDR3 nucleotides read TGCAGTGCGATGACAGGGTCCAGCTCCTACGAGCAGTACTTC.

This clonotype was recorded at least ten times. This chain joins TRBV9 and TRBJ2-7; D gene uncertain. This CDR3 has 14 residues. With 0 bases removed from V and 4 bases from J, the gap between germline ends came to 11 bases. Germline lookup yields CDR1 SGDLS and CDR2 YYNGEE. The CDR3 sequence: CASSVDPGSYEQYF. CDR3 DNA sequence: TGTGCCAGCAGCGTAGATCCTGGGTCTTACGAGCAGTACTTC.

This clonotype was found many times. CDR3 sequence (DNA): TGTGCCAGCAGCCTTAGGGCAGCCTACGAGCAGTACTTC. Translating gives CASSLRAAYEQYF. This chain links TRBV7-9 with TRBJ2-7; D call uncertain. The CDR3 has 13 residues. The V gene's germline CDR1 is SEHNR and CDR2 FQNEAQ (reference sequence). The ends were cut back, 5 bases at V and 2 bases at J, with 10 bases in the middle. Looking up the rest from reference TRBV7-9 and TRBJ2-7 gives the full variable domain: DTGVSQNPRHKITKRGQNVTFRCDPISEHNRLYWYRQTLGQGPEFLTYFQNEAQLEKSRLLSDRFSAERPKGSFSTLEIQRTEQGDSAMYLCASSLRAAYEQYFGPGTRLTVT.

This clonotype was counted many times. The gene calls are TRBV12-3 or TRBV12-4 and TRBJ2-5; D may be TRBD1 (6 bases). Trimming stripped 6 bases from V and 5 bases from J, with 19 bases between. The CDR3 consists of 15 residues. The CDR3 protein is CASSEVPGVTETQYF. CDR3 DNA: TGTGCCAGCAGCGAAGTCCCAGGGGTGACGGAGACCCAGTACTTC.

At least ten counts were recorded for this clonotype. The rearrangement links TRBV12-3 or TRBV12-4 to TRBJ1-5; the D is unclear. This CDR3 region has 15 residues. The germline V and J ends were trimmed by 10 bases and 7 bases, with 23 bases remaining between them. The CDR3 loop is CATSLRPFSGQPQHF. The CDR3 DNA follows: TGTGCCACCAGCCTCAGACCGTTTAGCGGGCAGCCCCAGCATTTT.

This clonotype was detected many times. The chain links TRBV5-1 to TRBJ2-2, with D tentatively TRBD2 (6 bases). The CDR3 spans 15 residues. Per germline, CDR1 SGHRS and CDR2 YFSETQ. V shed 3 bases and J shed 0 bases, with 9 bases lying between them. The CDR3 bases are TGCGCCAGCAGCTCGCGGGGAGCGAACACCGGGGAGCTGTTTTTT. Encoded protein: CASSSRGANTGELFF. Supplemented by reference TRBV5-1 and TRBJ2-2, the full variable domain reads KAGVTQTPRYLIKTRGQQVTLSCSPISGHRSVSWYQQTPGQGLQFLFEYFSETQRNKGNFPGRFSGRQFSNSRSEMNVSTLELGDSALYLCASSSRGANTGELFFGEGSRLTVL.

This clonotype was seen at least ten times. V and J are TRBV20-1 and TRBJ2-7, with D possibly matching TRBD1 (7 bases). From germline, CDR1 is DFQATT and CDR2 SNEGSKA (reference sequence). The CDR3 loop spans 16 amino acids. V gave up 1 base and J gave up 2 bases, with 18 bases separating them. The chain's CDR3 is CSARGRRGRVAYEQYF. Here the CDR3 DNA reads TGCAGTGCTAGAGGAAGGAGGGGGCGGGTAGCCTACGAGCAGTACTTC.

This clonotype was detected many times. The rearrangement uses TRBV7-2 and TRBJ2-1, with unresolved D. V dropped 1 base and J dropped 5 bases, with 6 bases sitting between them. The CDR3 consists of 13 residues. In germline, CDR1 is SGHTA, CDR2 FQGNSA. CDR3 protein: CASSLVGHNEQFF. In DNA form, the CDR3 reads TGTGCCAGCAGCTTAGTTGGACACAATGAGCAGTTCTTC.

This clonotype was recorded at least ten times. The V and J genes are TRBV5-5 and TRBJ1-4; D is ambiguous. Germline CDR1 and CDR2: SGHKS and YYEKEE (reference sequence). With 1 base removed from V and 7 bases from J, the gap between germline ends came to 2 bases. This CDR3 is 11 amino acids long. The CDR3 sequence: CASSLREKLFF. CDR3 in DNA: TGTGCCAGCAGCTTGCGTGAAAAACTGTTTTTT.

This clonotype was counted ten times or more. The rearrangement links TRBV29-1 to TRBJ2-7, with TRBD2 matching 7 bases. The CDR3 runs 13 residues. The junction had 4 bases not matched to a gene; V was cut back by 3 bases and J by 2 bases. CDR1 and CDR2 (germline): SQVTM, ANQGSEA. Here the CDR3 DNA reads TGCAGCGTTGAGGGGAGGGGACCCTACGAGCAGTACTTC. Its protein is CSVEGRGPYEQYF.

This clonotype has at least ten counts. The gene calls are TRBV15 and TRBJ2-7; D call uncertain. The CDR3 has 16 residues. The ends were cut back, 0 bases at V and 2 bases at J, with 14 bases in the middle. The germline CDR1 and CDR2 sequences are LNHNV and YYDKDF (reference sequence). CDR3 sequence reads: CATSRDAAHPTYEQYF. In nucleotides, the CDR3 is TGTGCCACCAGCAGAGATGCGGCCCACCCAACCTACGAGCAGTACTTC.

This clonotype was observed at least ten times. The chain carries TRBV7-6 and TRBJ2-5, with TRBD2 matching over 9 bases. Trimming took 7 bases from V and 2 from J; bases not matched to a gene: 11. From germline, CDR1 is SGHVS and CDR2 FNYEAQ. The CDR3 has 16 residues. CDR3 sequence: CASKNSGGGAQETQYF. The CDR3 bases are TGTGCCAGCAAAAATAGCGGGGGCGGCGCACAAGAGACCCAGTACTTC.

This clonotype was recorded at least ten times. V is TRBV7-3 and J is TRBJ2-2; 13 bases fit TRBD2. Germline V lookup: CDR1 SGHTA, CDR2 FQGTGA. The CDR3 is 17 residues long. V lost 5 bases to trimming and J lost 5 bases; unmatched junction nucleotides: 8. CDR3 in DNA: TGTGCCAGCAGCCCCGGACTAGCGGGAGCGCGTACCGGGGAGCTGTTTTTT. As protein: CASSPGLAGARTGELFF.

This clonotype was seen at least ten times. The chain links TRBV7-6 to TRBJ2-2; D may be TRBD1 (6 bases). V was cut by 3 bases and J by 4 bases, with 12 bases left in between. The germline CDR1 and CDR2 sequences are SGHVS and FNYEAQ. This CDR3 region has 15 residues. The chain's CDR3 is CASSFRDTTTGELFF. The CDR3 DNA follows: TGTGCCAGCAGCTTCCGGGACACCACCACCGGGGAGCTGTTTTTT.

This clonotype has ten or more counts. The gene calls are TRBV5-6 and TRBJ1-1; D is ambiguous. Germline V gives CDR1 SGHDT, CDR2 YYEEEE. The CDR3 has 14 residues. The V end lost 0 bases, the J end lost 5 bases, and 11 bases lay between the germline ends. The CDR3 spells CASSLEPGKTEAFF. The CDR3 bases are TGTGCCAGCAGCTTGGAACCGGGCAAGACTGAAGCTTTCTTT.

This clonotype was picked up many times. The chain is built from TRBV20-1 and TRBJ2-5; 7 positions agree with TRBD2. The germline V gene encodes CDR1 DFQATT and CDR2 SNEGSKA (reference sequence). The CDR3 sequence is 14 residues long. Unmatched junction bases numbered 9, after V lost 6 bases and J lost 2 bases. The CDR3 DNA follows: TGCAGTGCAAAGCGGGACTACAGGCAAGAGACCCAGTACTTC. It specifies CSAKRDYRQETQYF.

This clonotype was found many times. The V gene is TRBV7-6, the J gene TRBJ2-7, with 7 bases matching TRBD1. The germline CDR1 and CDR2 sequences are SGHVS and FNYEAQ. There are 14 residues in the CDR3. V dropped 2 bases and J dropped 2; count of bases not matched to a gene: 3. The CDR3 reads CASSLRDSTYEQYF. For the CDR3, the DNA is TGTGCCAGCAGCTTACGGGACAGTACCTACGAGCAGTACTTC.

This clonotype was detected many times. The V and J genes are TRBV27 and TRBJ1-5; the D is unclear. Germline V gene data show CDR1 as MNHEY and CDR2 as SMNVEV (reference sequence). The CDR3 spans 14 residues. V lost 1 base to trimming and J lost 5 bases, with 9 bases between them. The CDR3 here is CASSLFESYQPQHF. The CDR3 bases are TGTGCCAGCAGTTTATTCGAGTCGTATCAGCCCCAGCATTTT.

This clonotype was counted many times. DNA for the CDR3: TGTGCCAGCAGCTTAGTGGGGGCCAGCTCTGGAAACACCATATATTTT. Encoded protein: CASSLVGASSGNTIYF. The chain couples TRBV11-2 to TRBJ1-3; D might be TRBD1 (6 bases). The germline gives CDR1 SGHAT, CDR2 FQNNGV. This CDR3 spans 16 amino acids. V was cut by 1 base and J by 0 bases, with 10 bases left in between.